This T cell receptor beta chain was found in a study of T-cell reconstitution after alpha-beta-depleted transplantation in children. In germline, CDR1 is SGDLS, CDR2 YYNGEE. This CDR3 has 12 residues. Trimming removed 3 bases from V and 6 bases from J, with 10 bases in between. Preparation of the TCRbeta library involved a method that used unique molecular identifiers. Each CDR3 protein gets one entry after TCRdb re-called the PCR reads with MiXCR. The table records 230,000 or so distinct CDR3 sequences, around 12% of them present only once. This clonotype has ten or more counts. This clonotype originated in a human donor who donated a stem cell graft to a child with acute lymphoblastic leukemia. V usage is TRBV9 and J usage is TRBJ2-7; the D gene is possibly TRBD2 (6 bases). The sequences come from PBMCs from the stem cell graft donor, collected from the stem cell graft. CDR3 loop: CASSGHGSEQYF. The CDR3 DNA reads as TGTGCCAGCAGCGGACACGGGAGCGAGCAGTACTTC.